Included here is one TCR beta chain sequence, with context. Its antigen remains unidentified. This sample is part of a study of cytomegalovirus exposure and HLA in healthy donors. Regarding the study as a whole: Later analysis indicated greater clonal expansion among HLA-associated TCR beta chains than among equally common other chains.

Germline V gene data show CDR1 as SQVTM and CDR2 as ANQGSEA. V trimming: 4 bases; J trimming: 5 bases; junction bases outside the gene matches: 2. CDR3 length: 13 residues. 60 Vbeta and 13 Jbeta primers were used in PCR. This table comes from immunoSEQ multiplex PCR, and its TCRdb copy is limited to in-frame clones, with some not included. The table has around 76,000 clones, 78% seen once. This clonotype was sampled from a middle-aged woman in good health and CMV-seropositive. The sequenced sample consisted of PBMCs. This sequence joins TRBV29-1 and TRBJ1-6, with 7 bases fitting TRBD1. CDR3 protein: CSVVDRNNSPLHF. CDR3 DNA sequence: TGCAGCGTTGTGGACAGGAATAATTCACCCCTCCACTTT.